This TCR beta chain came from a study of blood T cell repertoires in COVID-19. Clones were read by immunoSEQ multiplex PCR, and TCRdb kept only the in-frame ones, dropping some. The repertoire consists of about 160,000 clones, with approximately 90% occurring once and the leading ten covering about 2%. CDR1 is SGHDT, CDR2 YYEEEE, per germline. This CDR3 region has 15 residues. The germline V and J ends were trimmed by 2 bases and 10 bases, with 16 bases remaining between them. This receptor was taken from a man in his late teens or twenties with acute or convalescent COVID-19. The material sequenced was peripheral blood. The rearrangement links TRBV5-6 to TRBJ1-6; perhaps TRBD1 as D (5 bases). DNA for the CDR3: TGTGCCAGCAGCTTAGGTGTTCAGGGATTATCACCCCTCCACTTT. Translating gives CASSLGVQGLSPLHF.